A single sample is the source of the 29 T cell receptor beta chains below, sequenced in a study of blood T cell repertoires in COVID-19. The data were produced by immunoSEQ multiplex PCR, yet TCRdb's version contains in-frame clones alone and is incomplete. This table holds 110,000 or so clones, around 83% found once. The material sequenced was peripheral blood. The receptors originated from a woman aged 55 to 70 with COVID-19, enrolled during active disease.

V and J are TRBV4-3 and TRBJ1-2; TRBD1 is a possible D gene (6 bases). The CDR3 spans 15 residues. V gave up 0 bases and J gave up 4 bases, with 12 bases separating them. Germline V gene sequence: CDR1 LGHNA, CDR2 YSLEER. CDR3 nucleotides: TGCGCCAGCAGCCAAGAACAGGGTGGGGGCTATGGCTACACCTTC. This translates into CASSQEQGGGYGYTF.

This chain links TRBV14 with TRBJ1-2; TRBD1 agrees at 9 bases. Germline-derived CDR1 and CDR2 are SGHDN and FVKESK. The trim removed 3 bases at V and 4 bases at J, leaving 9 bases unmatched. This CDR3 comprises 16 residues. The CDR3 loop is CASSHGTGRQGYGYTF. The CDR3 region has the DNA TGTGCCAGCAGCCATGGGACAGGGAGGCAAGGCTATGGCTACACCTTC.

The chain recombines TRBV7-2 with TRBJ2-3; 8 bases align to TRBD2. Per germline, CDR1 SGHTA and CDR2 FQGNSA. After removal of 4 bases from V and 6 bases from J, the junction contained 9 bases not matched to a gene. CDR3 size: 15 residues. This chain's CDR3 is CASSSPRGAGDTQYF. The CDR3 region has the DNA TGTGCCAGCAGCTCACCGCGGGGGGCAGGGGATACGCAGTATTTT.

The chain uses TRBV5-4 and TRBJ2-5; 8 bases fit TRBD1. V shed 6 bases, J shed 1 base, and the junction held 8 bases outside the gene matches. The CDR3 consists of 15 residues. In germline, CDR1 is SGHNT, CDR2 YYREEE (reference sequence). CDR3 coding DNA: TGTGCCAGCACCCCCCGGACAGGGTCCCAAGAGACCCAGTACTTC. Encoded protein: CASTPRTGSQETQYF.

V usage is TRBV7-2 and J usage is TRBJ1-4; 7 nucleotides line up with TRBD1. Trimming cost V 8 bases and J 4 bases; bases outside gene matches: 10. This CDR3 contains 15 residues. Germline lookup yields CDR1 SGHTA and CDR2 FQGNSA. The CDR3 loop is CASGGIDRDNEKLFF. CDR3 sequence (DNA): TGTGCCAGCGGGGGGATCGACAGGGATAATGAAAAACTGTTTTTT.

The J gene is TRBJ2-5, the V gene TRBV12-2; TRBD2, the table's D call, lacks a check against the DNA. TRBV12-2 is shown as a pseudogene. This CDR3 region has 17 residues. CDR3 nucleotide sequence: TGTGCAAGTCGCCCCCGGACTAGCGGGGGGGCCCAAGAGACCCAGTACTTC. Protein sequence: CASRPRTSGGAQETQYF.

The CDR3 loop reads CASSVDRMKVSGNTIYF. The CDR3 DNA reads TGTGCCAGCAGTGTCGACAGAATGAAAGTATCTGGAAACACCATATATTTT. This chain links TRBV2 with TRBJ1-3; tentatively, D is TRBD1 (5 bases). Germline assignment: CDR1 SNHLY and CDR2 FYNNEI. V lost 4 bases, J lost 1 base, and 17 bases lay in between. CDR3 length equals 17 residues.

CDR3 DNA sequence: TGTGCCAGCACCGCGACGGAGGCTGAGCAGTTCTTC. It translates to CASTATEAEQFF. V usage is TRBV12-3 or TRBV12-4 and J usage is TRBJ2-1, with D perhaps matching TRBD2 (5 bases). This CDR3 is 12 amino acids long. Trimming cost V 7 bases and J 9 bases, with 13 bases left between them.

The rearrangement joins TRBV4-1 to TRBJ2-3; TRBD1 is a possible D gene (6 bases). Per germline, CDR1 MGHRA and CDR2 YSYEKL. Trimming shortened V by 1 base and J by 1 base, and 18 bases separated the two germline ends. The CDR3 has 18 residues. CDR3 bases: TGCGCCAGCAGCCAAGTATACGGACAGAGAAAAGGCACAGATACGCAGTATTTT. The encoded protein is CASSQVYGQRKGTDTQYF.

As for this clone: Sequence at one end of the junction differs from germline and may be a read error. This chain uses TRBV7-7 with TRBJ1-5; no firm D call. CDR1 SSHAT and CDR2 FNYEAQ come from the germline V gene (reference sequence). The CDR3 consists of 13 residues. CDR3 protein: CASSLTPNQPQHF. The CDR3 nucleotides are TGTGCTAGCAGCTTAACACCGAATCAGCCCCAGCATTTT.

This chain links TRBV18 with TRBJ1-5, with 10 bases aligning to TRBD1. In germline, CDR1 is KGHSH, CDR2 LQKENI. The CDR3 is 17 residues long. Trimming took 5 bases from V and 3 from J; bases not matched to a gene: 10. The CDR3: CASSDWDRGYNNQPQHF. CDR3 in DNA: TGTGCCAGCTCAGACTGGGACAGGGGTTACAACAATCAGCCCCAGCATTTT. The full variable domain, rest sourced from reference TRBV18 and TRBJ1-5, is NAGVMQNPRHLVRRRGQEARLRCSPMKGHSHVYWYRQLPEEGLKFMVYLQKENIIDESGMPKERFSAEFPKEGPSILRIQQVVRGDSAAYFCASSDWDRGYNNQPQHFGDGTRLSIL.

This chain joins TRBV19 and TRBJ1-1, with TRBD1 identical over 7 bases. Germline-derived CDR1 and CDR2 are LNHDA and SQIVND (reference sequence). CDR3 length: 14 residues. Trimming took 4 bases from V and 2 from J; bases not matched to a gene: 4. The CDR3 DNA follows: TGTGCCAGTAGTACCCGGGACAGTAACACTGAAGCTTTCTTT. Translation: CASSTRDSNTEAFF.

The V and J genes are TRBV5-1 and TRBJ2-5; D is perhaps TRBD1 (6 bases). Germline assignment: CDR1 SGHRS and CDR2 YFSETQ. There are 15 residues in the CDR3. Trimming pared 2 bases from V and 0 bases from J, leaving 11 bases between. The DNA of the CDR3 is TGCGCCAGCAGCTTCAGGGGTCCCTACCAAGAGACCCAGTACTTC. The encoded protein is CASSFRGPYQETQYF.

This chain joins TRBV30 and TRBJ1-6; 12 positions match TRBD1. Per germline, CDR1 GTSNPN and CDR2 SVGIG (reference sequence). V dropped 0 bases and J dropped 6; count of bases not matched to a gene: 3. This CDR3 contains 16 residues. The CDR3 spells CAWSVRGQGANSPLHF. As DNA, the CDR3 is TGTGCCTGGAGTGTAAGGGGACAGGGGGCTAATTCACCCCTCCACTTT.

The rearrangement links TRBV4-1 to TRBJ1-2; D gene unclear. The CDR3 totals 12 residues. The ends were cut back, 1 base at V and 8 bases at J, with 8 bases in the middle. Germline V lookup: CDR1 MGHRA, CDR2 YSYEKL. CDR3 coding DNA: TGCGCCAGCAGCCAAGCAGGTTGGGGCTACACCTTC. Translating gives CASSQAGWGYTF.

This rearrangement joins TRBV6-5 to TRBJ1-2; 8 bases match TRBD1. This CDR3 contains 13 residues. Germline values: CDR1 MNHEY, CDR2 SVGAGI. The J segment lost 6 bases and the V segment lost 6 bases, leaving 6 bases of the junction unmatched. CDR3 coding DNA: TGTGCCAGCAGCTTCGGACAGGGCGATGGCTACACCTTC. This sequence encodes CASSFGQGDGYTF.

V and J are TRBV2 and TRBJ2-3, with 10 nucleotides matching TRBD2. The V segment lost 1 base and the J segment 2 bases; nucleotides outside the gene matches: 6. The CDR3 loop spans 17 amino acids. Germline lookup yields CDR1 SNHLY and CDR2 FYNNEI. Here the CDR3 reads CASSEEGLATSTDTQYF. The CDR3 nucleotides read TGTGCCAGCAGTGAAGAGGGACTAGCGACTTCCACAGATACGCAGTATTTT.

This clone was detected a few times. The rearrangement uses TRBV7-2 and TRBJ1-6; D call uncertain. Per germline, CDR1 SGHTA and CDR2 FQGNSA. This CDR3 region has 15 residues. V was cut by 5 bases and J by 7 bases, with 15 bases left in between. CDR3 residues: CASSLDIMGNSPLHF. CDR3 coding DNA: TGTGCCAGCAGCCTAGACATTATGGGCAATTCACCCCTCCACTTT.

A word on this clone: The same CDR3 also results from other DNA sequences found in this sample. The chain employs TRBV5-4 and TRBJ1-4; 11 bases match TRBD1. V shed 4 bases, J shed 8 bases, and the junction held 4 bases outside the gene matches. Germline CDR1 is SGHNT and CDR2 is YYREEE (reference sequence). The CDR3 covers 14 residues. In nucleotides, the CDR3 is TGTGCCAGCAGCCTGGGACAGGGGGGAGAAAAACTGTTTTTT. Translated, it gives CASSLGQGGEKLFF.

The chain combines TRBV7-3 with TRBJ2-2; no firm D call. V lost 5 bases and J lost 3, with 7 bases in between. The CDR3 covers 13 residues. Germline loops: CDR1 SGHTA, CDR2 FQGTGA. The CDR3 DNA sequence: TGTGCCAGCAGCGCCCGGGACACCGGGGAGCTGTTTTTT. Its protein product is CASSARDTGELFF.

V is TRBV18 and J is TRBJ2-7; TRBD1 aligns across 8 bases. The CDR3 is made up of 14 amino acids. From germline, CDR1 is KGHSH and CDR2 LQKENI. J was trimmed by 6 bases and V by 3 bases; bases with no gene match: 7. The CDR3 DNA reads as TGTGCCAGCTCACCGGACAGGGAGGTCAGCGAGCAGTACTTC. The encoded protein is CASSPDREVSEQYF. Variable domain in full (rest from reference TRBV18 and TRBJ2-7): NAGVMQNPRHLVRRRGQEARLRCSPMKGHSHVYWYRQLPEEGLKFMVYLQKENIIDESGMPKERFSAEFPKEGPSILRIQQVVRGDSAAYFCASSPDREVSEQYFGPGTRLTVT.

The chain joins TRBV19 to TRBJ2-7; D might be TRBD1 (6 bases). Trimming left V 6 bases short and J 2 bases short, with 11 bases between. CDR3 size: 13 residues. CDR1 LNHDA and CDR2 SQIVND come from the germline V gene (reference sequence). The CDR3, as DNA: TGTGCCAGTAGGGCGGACAGAGCCTACGAGCAGTACTTC. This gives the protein CASRADRAYEQYF.

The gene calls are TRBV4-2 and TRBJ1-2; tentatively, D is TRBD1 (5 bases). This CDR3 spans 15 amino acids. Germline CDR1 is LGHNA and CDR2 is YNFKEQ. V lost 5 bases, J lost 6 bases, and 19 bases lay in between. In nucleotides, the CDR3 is TGTGCCAGCAGCGTGGATTGGGGCGGTATAGATGGCTACACCTTC. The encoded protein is CASSVDWGGIDGYTF.

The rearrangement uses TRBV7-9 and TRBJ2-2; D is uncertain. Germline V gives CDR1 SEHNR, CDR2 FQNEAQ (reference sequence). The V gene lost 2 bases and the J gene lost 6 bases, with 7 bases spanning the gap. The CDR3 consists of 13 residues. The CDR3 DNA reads TGTGCCAGCAGCTTACCGAGTTCCGGGGAGCTGTTTTTT. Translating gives CASSLPSSGELFF.

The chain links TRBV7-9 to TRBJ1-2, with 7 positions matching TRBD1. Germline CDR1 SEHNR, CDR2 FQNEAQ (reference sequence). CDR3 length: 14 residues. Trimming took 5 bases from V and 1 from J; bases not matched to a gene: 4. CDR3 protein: CASSKNRGNYGYTF. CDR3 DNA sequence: TGTGCCAGCAGCAAGAACAGGGGTAACTATGGCTACACCTTC.

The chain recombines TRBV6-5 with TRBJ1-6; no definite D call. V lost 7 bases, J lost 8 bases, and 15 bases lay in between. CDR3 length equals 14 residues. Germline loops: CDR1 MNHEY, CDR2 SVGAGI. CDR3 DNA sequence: TGTGCCAGCACTCTAGGAGCTCCGGATTCACCCCTCCACTTT. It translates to CASTLGAPDSPLHF.

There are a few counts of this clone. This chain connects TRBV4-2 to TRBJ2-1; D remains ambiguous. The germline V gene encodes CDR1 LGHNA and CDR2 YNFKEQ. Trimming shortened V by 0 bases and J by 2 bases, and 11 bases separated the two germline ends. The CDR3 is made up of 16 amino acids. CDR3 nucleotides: TGTGCCAGCAGCCAAGAAGGCCGGCTAGCCTACAATGAGCAGTTCTTC. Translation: CASSQEGRLAYNEQFF.

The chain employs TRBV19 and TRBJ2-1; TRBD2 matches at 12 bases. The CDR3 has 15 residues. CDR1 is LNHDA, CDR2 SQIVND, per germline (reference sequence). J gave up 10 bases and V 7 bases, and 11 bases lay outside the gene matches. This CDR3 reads CASTNLAGGRREQFF. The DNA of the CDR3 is TGTGCCAGTACCAACCTAGCGGGGGGGAGACGGGAGCAGTTCTTC.

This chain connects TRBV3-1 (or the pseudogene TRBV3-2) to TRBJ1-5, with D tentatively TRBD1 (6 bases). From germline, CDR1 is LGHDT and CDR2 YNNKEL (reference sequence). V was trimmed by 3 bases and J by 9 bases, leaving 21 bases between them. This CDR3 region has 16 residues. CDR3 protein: CASSQGHQGGLRPQHF. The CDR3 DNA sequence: TGTGCCAGCAGCCAGGGTCATCAAGGGGGTCTCCGGCCCCAGCATTTT.